This T cell receptor (beta chain) was documented in a study of PD-L1 blockade in urothelial cancer. The assay was immunoSEQ multiplex PCR, and TCRdb's table has in-frame clones only and misses some. The repertoire has around 86,000 clones, around four fifths of them found once; the top ten carry roughly 7.3%. Sample time point: pretreatment peripheral blood. The CDR3 spans 15 residues. Germline values: CDR1 SQVTM, CDR2 ANQGSEA. Trimming took 7 bases from V and 8 from J, leaving 26 bases between them. Sequencing used PBMCs, obtained around atezolizumab (anti-PD-L1) treatment. The chain recombines TRBV29-1 with TRBJ1-2; the D gene is possibly TRBD1 (5 bases). This TCR came from a man aged 40-49 years with urothelial cancer. The CDR3 region has the DNA TGCAGCGCCAGAATGCAGGGATCCTCTTTGGGGGGCTACACCTTC. This gives the protein CSARMQGSSLGGYTF.